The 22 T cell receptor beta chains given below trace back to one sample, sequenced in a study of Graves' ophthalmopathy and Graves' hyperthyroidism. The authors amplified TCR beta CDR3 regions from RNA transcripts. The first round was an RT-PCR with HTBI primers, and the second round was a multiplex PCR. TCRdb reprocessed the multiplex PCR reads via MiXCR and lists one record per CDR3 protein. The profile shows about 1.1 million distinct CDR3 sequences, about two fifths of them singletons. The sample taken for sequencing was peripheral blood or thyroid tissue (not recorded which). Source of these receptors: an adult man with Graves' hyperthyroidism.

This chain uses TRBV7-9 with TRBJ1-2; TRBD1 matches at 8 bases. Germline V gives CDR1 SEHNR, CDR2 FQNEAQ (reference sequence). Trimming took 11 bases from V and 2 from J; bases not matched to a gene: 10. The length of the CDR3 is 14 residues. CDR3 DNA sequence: TGTGCCTGGAGTGGGGACAGGAGAAACTATGGCTACACCTTC. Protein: CAWSGDRRNYGYTF.

The CDR3: CASSQVAGGISYEQYF. In DNA, the CDR3 is TGCGCCAGCAGCCAAGTGGCAGGGGGTATCTCCTACGAGCAGTACTTC. The rearrangement uses TRBV4-1 and TRBJ2-7, with 7 positions matching TRBD1. The germline gives CDR1 MGHRA, CDR2 YSYEKL. The CDR3 is made up of 16 amino acids. V shed 1 base and J 0 bases; nucleotides not matched to a gene: 6.

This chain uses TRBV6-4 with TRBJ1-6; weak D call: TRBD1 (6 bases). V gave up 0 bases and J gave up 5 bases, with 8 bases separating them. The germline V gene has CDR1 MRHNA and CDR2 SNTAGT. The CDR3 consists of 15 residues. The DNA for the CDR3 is TGTGCCAGCAGTGACTCGGGACACAATAATTCACCCCTCCACTTT. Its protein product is CASSDSGHNNSPLHF.

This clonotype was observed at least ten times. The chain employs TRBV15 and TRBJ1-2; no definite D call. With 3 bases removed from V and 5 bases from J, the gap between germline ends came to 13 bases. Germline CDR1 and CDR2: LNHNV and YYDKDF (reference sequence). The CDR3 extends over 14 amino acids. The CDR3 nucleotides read TGTGCCACCAGCAGCCTCAGTATATCGTATGGCTACACCTTC. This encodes CATSSLSISYGYTF.

This chain's CDR3 is CASSLEPRTGSDGYTF. The CDR3 DNA follows: TGTGCCAGCAGCTTGGAACCAAGGACAGGGTCGGATGGCTACACCTTC. The chain employs TRBV7-6 and TRBJ1-2; TRBD1 matches at 8 bases. The junction had 12 bases not matched to a gene; V was cut back by 3 bases and J by 6 bases. The CDR3 runs 16 residues. The germline V gene encodes CDR1 SGHVS and CDR2 FNYEAQ.

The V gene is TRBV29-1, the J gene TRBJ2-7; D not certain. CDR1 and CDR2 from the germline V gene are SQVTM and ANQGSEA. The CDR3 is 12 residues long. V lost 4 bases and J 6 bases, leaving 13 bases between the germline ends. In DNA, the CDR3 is TGCAGCGTTGGTTTAGGCGTTGGCGAGCAGTACTTC. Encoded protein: CSVGLGVGEQYF.

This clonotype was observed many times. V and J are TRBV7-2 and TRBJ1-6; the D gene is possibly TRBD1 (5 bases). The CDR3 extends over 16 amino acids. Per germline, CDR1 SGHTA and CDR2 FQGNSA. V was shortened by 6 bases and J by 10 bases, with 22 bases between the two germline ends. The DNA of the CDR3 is TGTGCCAGCAGTCGAGACAAGATCCCCAGGGCATCACCCCTCCACTTT. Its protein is CASSRDKIPRASPLHF.

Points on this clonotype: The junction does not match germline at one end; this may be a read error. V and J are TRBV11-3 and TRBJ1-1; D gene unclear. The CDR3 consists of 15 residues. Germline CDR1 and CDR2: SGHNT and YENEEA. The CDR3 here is CASSPTTLGETEAFF. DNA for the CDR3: TGCGCCAGCAGCCCCACCACCCTGGGAGAGACTGAAGCTTTCTTT. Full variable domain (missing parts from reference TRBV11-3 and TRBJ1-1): EAGVVQSPRYKIIEKKQPVAFWCNPISGHNTLYWYLQNLGQGPELLIRYENEEAVDDSQLPKDRFSAERLKGVDSTLKIQPAELGDSAVYLCASSPTTLGETEAFFGQGTRLTVV.

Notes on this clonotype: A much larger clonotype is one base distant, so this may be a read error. CDR3 sequence reads: CAGSKGGQSLNQPQHF. Written as DNA, the CDR3 is TGTGCCGGCAGCAAAGGGGGCCAATCCCTCAATCAGCCCCAGCATTTT. The rearrangement links TRBV7-9 to TRBJ1-5, with TRBD1 matching 7 bases. Germline V gene sequence: CDR1 SEHNR, CDR2 FQNEAQ (reference sequence). This CDR3 has 16 amino acids.

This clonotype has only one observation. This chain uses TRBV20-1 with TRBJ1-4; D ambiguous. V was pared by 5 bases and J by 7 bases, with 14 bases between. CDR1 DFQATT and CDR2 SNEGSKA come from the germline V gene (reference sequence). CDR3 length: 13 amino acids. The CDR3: CSARPKVAEKLFF. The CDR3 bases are TGCAGTGCTCGGCCCAAGGTGGCTGAAAAACTGTTTTTT.

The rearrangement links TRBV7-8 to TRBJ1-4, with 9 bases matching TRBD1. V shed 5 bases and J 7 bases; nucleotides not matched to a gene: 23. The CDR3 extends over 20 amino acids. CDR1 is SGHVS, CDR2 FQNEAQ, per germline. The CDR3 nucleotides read TGTGCCAGCAGCCCACGGGACAGGGTCGGACGGTGGACCGTTGGTGAAAAACTGTTTTTT. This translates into CASSPRDRVGRWTVGEKLFF. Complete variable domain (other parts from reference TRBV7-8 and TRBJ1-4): GAGVSQSPRYKVAKRGQDVALRCDPISGHVSLFWYQQALGQGPEFLTYFQNEAQLDKSGLPSDRFFAERPEGSVSTLKIQRTQQEDSAVYLCASSPRDRVGRWTVGEKLFFGSGTQLSVL.

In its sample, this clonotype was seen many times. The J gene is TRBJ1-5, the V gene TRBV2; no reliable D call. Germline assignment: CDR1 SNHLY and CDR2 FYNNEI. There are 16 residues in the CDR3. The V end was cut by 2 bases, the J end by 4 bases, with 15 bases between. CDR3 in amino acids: CASSEYGPLNNQPQHF. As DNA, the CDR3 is TGTGCCAGCAGTGAATACGGCCCACTGAATAATCAGCCCCAGCATTTT.

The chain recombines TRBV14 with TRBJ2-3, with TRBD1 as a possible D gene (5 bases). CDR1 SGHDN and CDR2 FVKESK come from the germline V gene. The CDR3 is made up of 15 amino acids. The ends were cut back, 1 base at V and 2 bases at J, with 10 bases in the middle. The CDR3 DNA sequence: TGTGCCAGCAGCCAAGGGGGCCCTTCCACAGATACGCAGTATTTT. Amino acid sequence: CASSQGGPSTDTQYF.

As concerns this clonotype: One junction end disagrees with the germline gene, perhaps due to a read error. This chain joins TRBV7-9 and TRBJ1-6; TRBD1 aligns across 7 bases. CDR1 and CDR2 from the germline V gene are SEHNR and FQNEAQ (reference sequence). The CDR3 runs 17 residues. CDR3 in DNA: TGTGCCAGCAGTCCGGGACAGTCGAGCTCCTATAATTCACCCCTCCTCTTT. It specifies CASSPGQSSSYNSPLLF.

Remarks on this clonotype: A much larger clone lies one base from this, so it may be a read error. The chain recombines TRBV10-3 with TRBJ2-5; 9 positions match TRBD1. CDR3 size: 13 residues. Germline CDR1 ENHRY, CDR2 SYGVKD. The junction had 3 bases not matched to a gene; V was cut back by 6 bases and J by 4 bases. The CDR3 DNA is TGTGCCATCAGCCAGACAGGGGGAGAGACCCAGTACTTC. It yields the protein CAISQTGGETQYF.

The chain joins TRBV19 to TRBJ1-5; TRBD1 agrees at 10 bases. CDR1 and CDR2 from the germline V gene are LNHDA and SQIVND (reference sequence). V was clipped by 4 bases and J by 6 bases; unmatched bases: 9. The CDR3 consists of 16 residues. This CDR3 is CASSRTGTGAVQPQHF. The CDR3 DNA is TGTGCCAGTAGTAGAACCGGGACAGGGGCCGTTCAGCCCCAGCATTTT.

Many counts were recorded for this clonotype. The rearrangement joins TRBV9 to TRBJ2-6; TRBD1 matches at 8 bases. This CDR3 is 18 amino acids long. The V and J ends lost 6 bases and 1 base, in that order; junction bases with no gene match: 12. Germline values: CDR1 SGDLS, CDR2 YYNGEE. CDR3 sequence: CASTGKQGGKSGANVLTF. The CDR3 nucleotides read TGTGCCAGCACGGGCAAACAGGGGGGAAAATCTGGGGCCAACGTCCTGACTTTC. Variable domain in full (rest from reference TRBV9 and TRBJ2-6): DSGVTQTPKHLITATGQRVTLRCSPRSGDLSVYWYQQSLDQGLQFLIQYYNGEERAKGNILERFSAQQFPDLHSELNLSSLELGDSALYFCASTGKQGGKSGANVLTFGAGSRLTVL.

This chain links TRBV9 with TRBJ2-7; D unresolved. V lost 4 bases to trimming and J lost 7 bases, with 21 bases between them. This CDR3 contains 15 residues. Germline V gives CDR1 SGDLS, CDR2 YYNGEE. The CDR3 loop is CASSKKQGTNNEQYF. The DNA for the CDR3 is TGTGCCAGCAGCAAAAAACAAGGAACGAACAATGAGCAGTACTTC.

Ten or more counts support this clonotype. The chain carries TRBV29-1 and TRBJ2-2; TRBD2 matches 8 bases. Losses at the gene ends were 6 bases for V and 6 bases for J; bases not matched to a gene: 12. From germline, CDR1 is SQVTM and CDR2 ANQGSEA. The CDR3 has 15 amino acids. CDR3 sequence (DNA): TGCAGCGTCGCCCGGCGGAGCGGGAGCTCCGGGGAGCTGTTTTTT. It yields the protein CSVARRSGSSGELFF.

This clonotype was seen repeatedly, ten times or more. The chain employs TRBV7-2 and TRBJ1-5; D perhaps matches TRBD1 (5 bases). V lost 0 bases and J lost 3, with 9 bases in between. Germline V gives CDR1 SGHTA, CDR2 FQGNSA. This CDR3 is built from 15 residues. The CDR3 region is CASSLARGNNQPQHF. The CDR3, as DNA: TGTGCCAGCAGCTTAGCCCGGGGGAACAATCAGCCCCAGCATTTT.

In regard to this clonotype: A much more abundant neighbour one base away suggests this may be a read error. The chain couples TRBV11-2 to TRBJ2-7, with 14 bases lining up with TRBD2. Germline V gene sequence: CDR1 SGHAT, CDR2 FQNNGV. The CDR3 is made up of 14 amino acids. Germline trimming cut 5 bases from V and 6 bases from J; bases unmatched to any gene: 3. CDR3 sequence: CASSPGTSGGEQYF. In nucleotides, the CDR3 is TGTGCCAGCAGCCCCGGGACTAGCGGGGGCGAGCAGTACTTC.

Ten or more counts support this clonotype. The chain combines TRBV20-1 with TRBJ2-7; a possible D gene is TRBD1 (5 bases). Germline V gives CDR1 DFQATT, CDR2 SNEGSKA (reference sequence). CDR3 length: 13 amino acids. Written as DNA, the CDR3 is TGCAGCCCCCAGGGTGTTACCCTCTACGAGCAGTACTTC. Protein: CSPQGVTLYEQYF.